Below, 32 T cell receptor beta chains from the same sample are listed, as sequenced in a study of blood T cell repertoires in COVID-19. Clones were sequenced by immunoSEQ multiplex PCR, and TCRdb holds only the in-frame ones, with some missing. The sample contains around 430,000 clones, approximately 88% of which appear only once. Sequences were obtained from peripheral blood. The receptors shown here come from a woman in her forties or fifties with COVID-19, enrolled during active disease.

This rearrangement joins TRBV14 to TRBJ1-3, with 8 bases aligning to TRBD1. Germline V CDR1 and CDR2: SGHDN, FVKESK. This CDR3 is 16 amino acids long. Trimming at V came to 4 bases and at J to 4 bases, leaving 9 bases not matched to a gene. CDR3 sequence: CASSPSQGALGNTIYF. As DNA, the CDR3 is TGTGCCAGCAGCCCGTCCCAGGGGGCGCTGGGAAACACCATATATTTT.

This chain joins TRBV5-1 and TRBJ1-1; D gene uncertain. The CDR3 runs 15 residues. Trimming left V 0 bases short and J 4 bases short, with 13 bases between. From germline, CDR1 is SGHRS and CDR2 YFSETQ. The CDR3 here is CASSLAGGQLTEAFF. For the CDR3, the DNA is TGCGCCAGCAGCTTGGCCGGTGGGCAGCTCACTGAAGCTTTCTTT.

The chain links TRBV28 to TRBJ2-1; D might be TRBD2 (6 bases). The CDR3 totals 12 residues. V dropped 2 bases and J dropped 10 bases, with 9 bases sitting between them. CDR1 MDHEN and CDR2 SYDVKM come from the germline V gene. CDR3 DNA sequence: TGTGCCAGCAGTTTAAGGCGGGGAGAGCAGTTCTTC. Protein sequence: CASSLRRGEQFF.

The chain is built from TRBV25-1 and TRBJ2-7, with 7 positions matching TRBD1. This CDR3 spans 12 amino acids. The V gene's germline CDR1 is MGHDK and CDR2 SYGVNS. After removal of 7 bases from V and 7 bases from J, the junction contained 7 bases not matched to a gene. The CDR3 DNA follows: TGTGCCAGCAAAGAGGGGGCGAGGGAGCAGTACTTC. Translation: CASKEGAREQYF.

The rearrangement joins TRBV2 to TRBJ1-5; D is possibly TRBD1 (6 bases). The CDR3 covers 14 residues. V was trimmed by 6 bases and J by 3 bases, leaving 12 bases between them. Germline values: CDR1 SNHLY, CDR2 FYNNEI. This CDR3 is CASSVHRANQPQHF. The CDR3 DNA reads TGTGCCAGCAGCGTGCACAGGGCCAATCAGCCCCAGCATTTT.

This chain uses TRBV27 with TRBJ1-4; no reliable D call. The CDR3 runs to 14 residues. Trimming took off 7 bases at V and 3 bases at J, with 12 bases between the two ends. CDR1 MNHEY and CDR2 SMNVEV come from the germline V gene (reference sequence). CDR3 protein: CASTSTPANEKLFF. The CDR3 DNA reads as TGTGCCAGCACCTCGACACCTGCTAATGAAAAACTGTTTTTT.

Only a few counts were recorded for this clone. This chain uses TRBV6-5 with TRBJ1-5; TRBD1 matches at 7 bases. Per germline, CDR1 MNHEY and CDR2 SVGAGI. J gave up 3 bases and V 10 bases, and 9 bases lay outside the gene matches. This CDR3 is 14 amino acids long. DNA for the CDR3: TGTGCCACCGCGACAGGGCCCCACAATCAGCCCCAGCATTTT. It specifies CATATGPHNQPQHF.

The chain uses TRBV12-3 or TRBV12-4 and TRBJ1-2; 7 nucleotides agree with TRBD1. The CDR3 length is 13 residues. The junction had 9 bases not matched to a gene; V was cut back by 6 bases and J by 8 bases. CDR3 region: CASSRDRADGYTF. In DNA, the CDR3 is TGTGCCAGCAGCAGAGACAGGGCCGACGGCTACACCTTC.

CDR3 loop: CASSLVKQSNTIYF. CDR3 DNA: TGTGCCAGCAGCTTAGTTAAACAATCAAACACCATATATTTT. The V call is TRBV11-2, the J call TRBJ1-3; no clear D. Germline V gene lookup returns CDR1 SGHAT and CDR2 FQNNGV. The CDR3 extends over 14 amino acids. Trimming pared 1 base from V and 6 bases from J, leaving 10 bases between.

J is TRBJ2-1 and V is TRBV2; TRBD1 aligns across 12 bases. The CDR3 consists of 13 residues. Germline V gene lookup returns CDR1 SNHLY and CDR2 FYNNEI. J lost 15 bases, V lost 7 bases, and 10 bases had no gene match. This chain's CDR3 is CASTGTGGRGRFF. For the CDR3, the DNA is TGTGCCAGCACCGGGACAGGGGGCCGCGGAAGGTTCTTC.

The chain has TRBV5-1 and TRBJ1-1, with TRBD1 matching over 8 bases. V lost 3 bases to trimming and J lost 1 base; unmatched junction nucleotides: 2. The germline CDR1 and CDR2 sequences are SGHRS and YFSETQ. This CDR3 comprises 14 residues. This CDR3 is CASSWGQENTEAFF. The CDR3 DNA reads as TGCGCCAGCAGCTGGGGACAGGAGAACACTGAAGCTTTCTTT.

This chain joins TRBV9 and TRBJ1-2; D may be TRBD1 (6 bases). The germline V gene encodes CDR1 SGDLS and CDR2 YYNGEE. The CDR3 is made up of 15 amino acids. V lost 4 bases and J 5 bases, leaving 18 bases between the germline ends. CDR3 region: CASSPEAGAYYGYTF. The CDR3 nucleotides read TGTGCCAGCAGCCCAGAGGCGGGGGCGTATTATGGCTACACCTTC.

This chain joins TRBV29-1 and TRBJ1-1; D not resolved. The CDR3 loop spans 11 amino acids. With 6 bases removed from V and 9 bases from J, the gap between germline ends came to 14 bases. Germline values: CDR1 SQVTM, CDR2 ANQGSEA. The CDR3 here is CSVKEGPQAFF. The CDR3 nucleotides are TGCAGCGTCAAGGAGGGTCCTCAAGCTTTCTTT.

V usage is TRBV19 and J usage is TRBJ2-3, with 7 bases lining up with TRBD1. The CDR3 spans 15 residues. The V segment lost 3 bases and the J segment 4 bases; nucleotides outside the gene matches: 7. The germline V gene encodes CDR1 LNHDA and CDR2 SQIVND (reference sequence). The CDR3 loop is CASSIEQGGADTQYF. The CDR3 coding sequence is TGTGCCAGTAGTATCGAGCAAGGGGGCGCAGATACGCAGTATTTT.

V gene TRBV28 combines with J gene TRBJ1-3, with D possibly TRBD1 on 5 matching bases. The CDR3 has 13 residues. Germline V gene sequence: CDR1 MDHEN, CDR2 SYDVKM. V shed 2 bases and J shed 4 bases, with 6 bases lying between them. CDR3 coding DNA: TGTGCCAGCAGTTTAGCAGGGGGAAACACCATATATTTT. This translates into CASSLAGGNTIYF.

This chain connects TRBV5-1 to TRBJ1-1, with D possibly being TRBD1 (5 bases). Germline V gene data show CDR1 as SGHRS and CDR2 as YFSETQ. The CDR3 contains 14 residues. The V end lost 4 bases, the J end lost 4 bases, and 14 bases lay between the germline ends. The CDR3 loop reads CASSQGIISTEAFF. The CDR3 region has the DNA TGCGCCAGCAGCCAGGGTATTATTTCCACTGAAGCTTTCTTT. Looking up the rest from reference TRBV5-1 and TRBJ1-1 gives the full variable domain: KAGVTQTPRYLIKTRGQQVTLSCSPISGHRSVSWYQQTPGQGLQFLFEYFSETQRNKGNFPGRFSGRQFSNSRSEMNVSTLELGDSALYLCASSQGIISTEAFFGQGTRLTVV.

The chain links TRBV3-1 (or the pseudogene TRBV3-2) to TRBJ1-1, with D tentatively TRBD1 (6 bases). This CDR3 spans 14 amino acids. The germline V gene has CDR1 LGHDT and CDR2 YNNKEL (reference sequence). The germline V and J ends were trimmed by 2 bases and 5 bases, with 12 bases remaining between them. CDR3 DNA: TGTGCCAGCAGCCAATTTAGTCAGGGGACTGAAGCTTTCTTT. Translating gives CASSQFSQGTEAFF.

V usage is TRBV6-5 and J usage is TRBJ1-5; 7 bases agree with TRBD1. J was trimmed by 2 bases and V by 5 bases; bases with no gene match: 3. The V gene's germline CDR1 is MNHEY and CDR2 SVGAGI. This CDR3 has 14 residues. CDR3: CASSRQGGNQPQHF. Here the CDR3 DNA reads TGTGCCAGCAGTCGACAGGGTGGCAATCAGCCCCAGCATTTT.

The rearrangement joins TRBV9 to TRBJ1-3; 7 bases map to TRBD1. There are 15 residues in the CDR3. The germline gives CDR1 SGDLS, CDR2 YYNGEE. Trimming took 4 bases from V and 9 from J; bases not matched to a gene: 13. CDR3 DNA sequence: TGTGCCAGCAGCCCACGGACAGGCCTGGGGGGCACCATATATTTT. The encoded protein is CASSPRTGLGGTIYF.

The CDR3, as DNA: TGTGCCAGCTCTGAAGTGGCGGGGCCCTCCTACAATGAGCAGTTCTTC. Residues: CASSEVAGPSYNEQFF. V gene TRBV28 combines with J gene TRBJ2-1, with D possibly matching TRBD2 (6 bases). Looked up from germline, CDR1 is MDHEN and CDR2 is SYDVKM. The V and J ends lost 8 bases and 0 bases respectively, with 17 bases between them. The CDR3 length is 16 residues. The full variable domain, its missing parts supplied by reference TRBV28 and TRBJ2-1, is DVKVTQSSRYLVKRTGEKVFLECVQDMDHENMFWYRQDPGLGLRLIYFSYDVKMKEKGDIPEGYSVSREKKERFSLILESASTNQTSMYLCASSEVAGPSYNEQFFGPGTRLTVL.

The CDR3 is CASGAGTTYNEQFF. The CDR3 DNA is TGTGCTAGTGGCGCCGGGACTACCTACAATGAGCAGTTCTTC. This chain uses TRBV12-5 with TRBJ2-1; 7 nucleotides line up with TRBD2. V shed 6 bases, J shed 2 bases, and the junction held 4 bases outside the gene matches. This CDR3 has 14 amino acids. Per germline, CDR1 LGHNT and CDR2 FRNRAP. Filled out from reference TRBV12-5 and TRBJ2-1, the complete variable domain reads DARVTQTPRHKVTEMGQEVTMRCQPILGHNTVFWYRQTMMQGLELLAYFRNRAPLDDSGMPKDRFSAEMPDATLATLKIQPSEPRDSAVYFCASGAGTTYNEQFFGPGTRLTVL.

The chain couples TRBV5-1 to TRBJ1-6; 9 bases are shared with TRBD1. With V trimmed by 3 bases and J by 8 bases, 3 bases remained unmatched. The length of the CDR3 is 14 residues. Germline CDR1 SGHRS, CDR2 YFSETQ. The CDR3 bases are TGCGCCAGCAGCTGGACAGGGGACGATTCACCCCTCCACTTT. As protein: CASSWTGDDSPLHF.

The rearrangement joins TRBV27 to TRBJ1-4, with D possibly matching TRBD1 (5 bases). CDR3 length: 15 residues. In germline, CDR1 is MNHEY, CDR2 SMNVEV (reference sequence). Trimming pared 7 bases from V and 3 bases from J, leaving 15 bases between. This CDR3 reads CASNPGRVPNEKLFF. The CDR3 region has the DNA TGTGCCAGCAATCCGGGCAGGGTGCCTAATGAAAAACTGTTTTTT.

V and J are TRBV9 and TRBJ1-2, with 7 bases identical to TRBD1. J lost 7 bases, V lost 7 bases, and 7 bases had no gene match. CDR1 and CDR2 (germline): SGDLS, YYNGEE. This CDR3 contains 12 residues. CDR3 protein: CASWGTDFGYTF. Written as DNA, the CDR3 is TGTGCCAGCTGGGGGACAGATTTTGGCTACACCTTC.

This chain links TRBV23-1 with TRBJ2-5; D is ambiguous. TRBV23-1 is noted as an ORF with a role that remains uncertain. Trimming removed 6 bases at V and 7 bases at J, with 3 bases between. This CDR3 is built from 9 residues. The DNA of the CDR3 is TGCGCCAGCAGCCGGACCCAGTACTTC. Protein sequence: CASSRTQYF.

This clone has just a few counts. This sequence joins TRBV9 and TRBJ2-3, with 7 positions matching TRBD1. Germline V lookup: CDR1 SGDLS, CDR2 YYNGEE. The CDR3 loop spans 16 amino acids. The J segment lost 0 bases and the V segment lost 0 bases, leaving 4 bases of the junction unmatched. Here the CDR3 reads CASSVAEGASTDTQYF. CDR3 DNA sequence: TGTGCCAGCAGCGTAGCTGAGGGGGCTAGCACAGATACGCAGTATTTT.

This rearrangement joins TRBV5-6 to TRBJ2-5; 9 bases map to TRBD2. Germline V gives CDR1 SGHDT, CDR2 YYEEEE. V lost 0 bases, J lost 3 bases, and 3 bases stayed unmatched. The CDR3 length is 15 residues. The CDR3 DNA reads TGTGCCAGCAGCTTGGTAGGCGGGGGGGAAGAGACCCAGTACTTC. This gives the protein CASSLVGGGEETQYF.

The rearrangement links TRBV12-5 to TRBJ1-1, with 9 bases fitting TRBD1. The CDR3 runs to 16 residues. Germline values: CDR1 LGHNT, CDR2 FRNRAP. The V gene end was trimmed by 3 bases and the J gene end by 1 base; junction bases not matched to a gene: 6. The DNA for the CDR3 is TGTGCTAGTGGTTTTGGGACAGGGTTGAGGAACACTGAAGCTTTCTTT. As protein: CASGFGTGLRNTEAFF.

The table lists this clone with a count of one. The rearrangement joins TRBV7-7 to TRBJ1-4, with TRBD1 matching 9 bases. With 5 bases clipped from V and 8 bases from J, the junction kept 3 bases outside the gene matches. The CDR3 consists of 13 residues. The germline CDR1 and CDR2 sequences are SSHAT and FNYEAQ (reference sequence). The CDR3 nucleotides read TGTGCCAGCAGCCCGGACAGGGGAGAAAAACTGTTTTTT. Translating it yields CASSPDRGEKLFF.

This chain joins TRBV19 and TRBJ1-1, with D maybe TRBD1 (5 bases). Trimming cost V 5 bases and J 0 bases, with 7 bases left between them. The CDR3 has 13 amino acids. Germline assignment: CDR1 LNHDA and CDR2 SQIVND (reference sequence). The chain's CDR3 is CASSRQLNTEAFF. In DNA, the CDR3 is TGTGCCAGTAGTCGACAGTTGAACACTGAAGCTTTCTTT.

This sequence joins TRBV6-5 and TRBJ1-2; D call uncertain. V dropped 0 bases and J dropped 4 bases, with 15 bases sitting between them. The CDR3 extends over 16 amino acids. In germline, CDR1 is MNHEY, CDR2 SVGAGI. The CDR3 reads CASSYSPGEPIYGYTF. CDR3 DNA: TGTGCCAGCAGTTACTCCCCGGGAGAGCCGATCTATGGCTACACCTTC.

The V and J genes are TRBV5-4 and TRBJ2-1; TRBD2 is a possible D gene (5 bases). Looked up from germline, CDR1 is SGHNT and CDR2 is YYREEE (reference sequence). This CDR3 is built from 15 residues. The germline V and J ends were trimmed by 4 bases and 4 bases, with 15 bases remaining between them. CDR3 region: CASSKDGKGYNEQFF. DNA for the CDR3: TGTGCCAGCAGCAAGGACGGGAAGGGATACAATGAGCAGTTCTTC.